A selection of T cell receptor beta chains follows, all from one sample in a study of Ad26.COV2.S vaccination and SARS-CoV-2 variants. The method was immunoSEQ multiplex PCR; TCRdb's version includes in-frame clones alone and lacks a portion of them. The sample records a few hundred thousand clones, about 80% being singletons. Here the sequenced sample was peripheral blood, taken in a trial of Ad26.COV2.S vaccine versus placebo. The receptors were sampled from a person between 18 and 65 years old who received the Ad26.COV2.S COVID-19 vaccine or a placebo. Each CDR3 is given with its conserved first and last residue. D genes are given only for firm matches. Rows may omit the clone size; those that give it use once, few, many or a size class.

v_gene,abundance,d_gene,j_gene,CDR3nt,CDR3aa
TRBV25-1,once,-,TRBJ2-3,TGTGCCACCGCAGATACGCAGTATTTT,CATADTQYF
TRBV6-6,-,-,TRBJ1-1,TGTGCCAGCAGTTACACTTCGACGGGGGCTGAAGCTTTCTTT,CASSYTSTGAEAFF
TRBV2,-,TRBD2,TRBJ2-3,TGTGCCAGCAGTGAGGGACTAGCGGGAGGTGGAGATACGCAGTATTTT,CASSEGLAGGGDTQYF
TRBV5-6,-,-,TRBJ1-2,TGTGCCAGCAGCCCGGCGCCTACACTCGTTAACTATGGCTACACCTTC,CASSPAPTLVNYGYTF
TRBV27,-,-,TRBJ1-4,TGTGCCAGCAGTTTAAGAGGCGCAACTAATGAAAAACTGTTTTTT,CASSLRGATNEKLFF
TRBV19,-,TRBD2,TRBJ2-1,TGTGCCAGTAGTAGGACTAGCGGGGTTGGTAGGCAGTTCTTC,CASSRTSGVGRQFF
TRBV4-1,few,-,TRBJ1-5,TGCGCCAGCAGCCAAGCCGCGCTCCAGCCCCAGCATTTT,CASSQAALQPQHF
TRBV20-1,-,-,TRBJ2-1,TGCAGTGGGGCGTCTTACAATGAGCAGTTCTTC,CSGASYNEQFF
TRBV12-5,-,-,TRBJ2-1,TGTGCTAGTGGTTTGGCAGTAGCTGGGAGCTCCTACAATGAGCAGTTCTTC,CASGLAVAGSSYNEQFF
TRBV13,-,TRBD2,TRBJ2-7,TGTGCCAGCAGAAGAGCGGGAGGGCCTCGGAACGAGCAGTACTTC,CASRRAGGPRNEQYF
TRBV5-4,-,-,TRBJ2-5,TGTGCCAGCAGCTTGGGTGTCAGAAGCCAAGAGACCCAGTACTTC,CASSLGVRSQETQYF
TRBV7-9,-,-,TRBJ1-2,TGTGCCAGCAGCTTAGGGGGTCGCTACACCTTC,CASSLGGRYTF
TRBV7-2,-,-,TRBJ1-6,TGTGCCAGCAGCGGGACCCAAACGTATAATTCACCCCTCCACTTT,CASSGTQTYNSPLHF
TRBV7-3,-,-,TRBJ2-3,TGTGCCAGCAGCAGAGGGACTCGGGATACGCAGTATTTT,CASSRGTRDTQYF
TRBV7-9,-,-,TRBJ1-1,TGTGCCAGCAGCTTAACGCAGGGCATGAACACTGAAGCTTTCTTT,CASSLTQGMNTEAFF